This passage covers 30 T cell receptor beta chains from one sample sequenced in a study of blood T cells in healthy people across ages. Next came a second PCR, run for about 6 to 12 cycles, which used a sample-barcoded 5' primer along with a J-beta primer mix. One entry per CDR3 protein results from TCRdb running MiXCR on the 5' RACE reads. The sample holds around 750,000 distinct CDR3 sequences, 53% seen once. Sequencing input: blood. These receptors were collected from a man at least 80 years old in good health.

This chain uses TRBV20-1 with TRBJ2-6, with D possibly matching TRBD1 (7 bases). The germline V gene has CDR1 DFQATT and CDR2 SNEGSKA (reference sequence). CDR3 size: 17 residues. The V gene lost 0 bases and the J gene lost 0 bases, with 12 bases spanning the gap. In DNA form, the CDR3 reads TGCAGTGCTAGAGAACGACAGGGAGGCTCTGGGGCCAACGTCCTGACTTTC. It codes for CSARERQGGSGANVLTF.

The sample holds a few counts of this clonotype. The rearrangement links TRBV12-3 or TRBV12-4 to TRBJ1-2; D might be TRBD1 (5 bases). Deletions cut 5 bases from V and 4 bases from J, with 11 bases between. The CDR3 is 13 amino acids. The CDR3 nucleotides are TGTGCCAGCAGTCCAGGGTTCAGCTATGGCTACACCTTC. Amino acid sequence: CASSPGFSYGYTF.

The rearrangement joins TRBV5-1 to TRBJ2-3; D might be TRBD1 (6 bases). Between the trimmed V and J ends, which lost 0 bases and 2 bases, there was a span of 13 bases. Germline V gene data show CDR1 as SGHRS and CDR2 as YFSETQ. CDR3 length: 16 residues. This chain's CDR3 is CASSLAPQGYTDTQYF. The CDR3, as DNA: TGCGCCAGCAGCTTGGCCCCACAGGGATACACAGATACGCAGTATTTT.

The genes are TRBV28 and TRBJ2-3, with no clear D. Germline V CDR1 and CDR2: MDHEN, SYDVKM. The CDR3 length is 14 residues. The V end lost 7 bases, the J end lost 14 bases, and 25 bases lay between the germline ends. DNA of the CDR3: TGTGCCAGCATGCCGGATGGAGAGCTCAGATACGCGTATTTT. It yields the protein CASMPDGELRYAYF. Variable domain in full (rest from reference TRBV28 and TRBJ2-3): DVKVTQSSRYLVKRTGEKVFLECVQDMDHENMFWYRQDPGLGLRLIYFSYDVKMKEKGDIPEGYSVSREKKERFSLILESASTNQTSMYLCASMPDGELRYAYFGPGTRLTVL.

V gene TRBV5-1 combines with J gene TRBJ2-7; TRBD2 matches at 10 bases. Germline CDR1 is SGHRS and CDR2 is YFSETQ. The CDR3 covers 17 residues. The V and J ends lost 9 bases and 2 bases, in that order; junction bases with no gene match: 17. This CDR3 reads CANKRLAGVSYTYEQYF. DNA for the CDR3: TGCGCCAACAAGAGGCTAGCGGGAGTCTCCTATACCTACGAGCAGTACTTC.

This chain connects TRBV7-9 to TRBJ2-3; D could derive from TRBD1 or TRBD2 (6 bases each). With 5 bases removed from V and 14 bases from J, the gap between germline ends came to 26 bases. The CDR3 consists of 15 residues. Germline lookup yields CDR1 SEHNR and CDR2 FQNEAQ (reference sequence). This CDR3 reads CASSPRRQEGIYAYF. CDR3 coding DNA: TGTGCCAGCAGCCCGAGGCGACAGGAGGGAATCTACGCGTATTTT.

The chain has TRBV7-2 and TRBJ1-2; D perhaps matches TRBD1 (6 bases). The CDR3 is 14 residues long. Germline CDR1 SGHTA, CDR2 FQGNSA. Trimming took off 4 bases at V and 4 bases at J, with 13 bases between the two ends. CDR3 nucleotide sequence: TGTGCCAGCAGCTCCGGACAGAAACCCTATGGCTACACCTTC. This encodes CASSSGQKPYGYTF.

This clonotype was found a few times. V gene TRBV5-1 combines with J gene TRBJ1-1; D gene ambiguous. CDR1 and CDR2 (germline): SGHRS, YFSETQ. The V gene lost 5 bases and the J gene lost 0 bases, with 11 bases spanning the gap. The CDR3 has 14 residues. CDR3 DNA sequence: TGCGCCAGCAGGGACCACGGACTGAACACTGAAGCTTTCTTT. This gives the protein CASRDHGLNTEAFF.

This rearrangement joins TRBV29-1 to TRBJ2-3; a possible D gene is TRBD1 (5 bases). V dropped 7 bases and J dropped 3 bases, with 11 bases sitting between them. This CDR3 comprises 12 residues. Looked up from germline, CDR1 is SQVTM and CDR2 is ANQGSEA. This CDR3 reads CSGSSGTDTQYF. The CDR3 DNA sequence: TGCAGCGGATCTTCAGGGACAGATACGCAGTATTTT.

This clonotype was seen only a few times. This chain connects TRBV28 to TRBJ1-5, with 9 bases identical to TRBD1. J lost 6 bases, V lost 4 bases, and 7 bases had no gene match. Germline V gene data show CDR1 as MDHEN and CDR2 as SYDVKM. The CDR3 runs to 15 residues. The CDR3 reads CASSYGQGFSQPQHF. CDR3 DNA sequence: TGTGCCAGCAGTTACGGACAGGGGTTTAGTCAGCCCCAGCATTTT.

The rearrangement links TRBV6-5 to TRBJ2-1; the D is unclear. Germline CDR1 and CDR2: MNHEY and SVGAGI. The CDR3 totals 11 residues. Deletions cut 7 bases from V and 8 bases from J, with 9 bases between. CDR3 protein: CASTNRDEQFF. The CDR3 DNA is TGTGCCAGCACCAACCGTGATGAGCAGTTCTTC.

The CDR3 loop reads CAIRPPGGRMGYGYTF. The CDR3 region has the DNA TGTGCCATCCGACCTCCAGGGGGCCGAATGGGCTATGGCTACACCTTC. This sequence joins TRBV28 and TRBJ1-2; 8 bases agree with TRBD1. Germline V gene lookup returns CDR1 MDHEN and CDR2 SYDVKM. V lost 10 bases and J lost 4; bases outside the gene matches: 17. CDR3 length: 16 residues.

The chain links TRBV6-2 or TRBV6-3 to TRBJ1-6; no clear D gene. This CDR3 spans 15 amino acids. Germline CDR1 MNHEY, CDR2 SVGEGT. Between the trimmed V and J ends, which lost 1 base and 0 bases, there was a span of 4 bases. DNA of the CDR3: TGTGCCAGCAGTTACTACAGCTCCTATAATTCACCCCTCCACTTT. It is translated as CASSYYSSYNSPLHF.

The chain links TRBV11-2 to TRBJ2-3; either TRBD1 or TRBD2 may supply D (6 bases each). CDR3 size: 18 residues. V lost 0 bases, J lost 14 bases, and 30 bases lay in between. Per germline, CDR1 SGHAT and CDR2 FQNNGV. The DNA for the CDR3 is TGTGCCAGCAGCTTAGATCGGGGGCCGAGAACTACGCACAGATACGCGTATTTT. Its translation: CASSLDRGPRTTHRYAYF.

V and J are TRBV11-2 and TRBJ2-1; no reliable D call. Looked up from germline, CDR1 is SGHAT and CDR2 is FQNNGV. This CDR3 region has 15 residues. V was cut by 1 base and J by 2 bases, with 9 bases left in between. The CDR3 DNA is TGTGCCAGCAGCTTAGTCCTGCCCCCCTACAATGAGCAGTTCTTC. Encoded protein: CASSLVLPPYNEQFF.

V and J are TRBV29-1 and TRBJ2-3, with D uncertain. The germline V gene encodes CDR1 SQVTM and CDR2 ANQGSEA. The V end was cut by 4 bases, the J end by 2 bases, with 10 bases between. The CDR3 is 13 amino acids. CDR3 nucleotide sequence: TGCAGCGTTGCCGGATACTACACAGATACGCAGTATTTT. It specifies CSVAGYYTDTQYF.

The chain links TRBV5-1 to TRBJ2-1; 9 bases agree with TRBD2. The junction had 5 bases not matched to a gene; V was cut back by 4 bases and J by 0 bases. Looked up from germline, CDR1 is SGHRS and CDR2 is YFSETQ. CDR3 length equals 16 residues. CDR3 residues: CASSPRLADSYNEQFF. The CDR3 DNA reads TGCGCCAGCAGCCCCAGACTAGCGGACTCCTACAATGAGCAGTTCTTC.

CDR3 region: CSATLVAADTQYF. As DNA, the CDR3 is TGCAGTGCGACACTAGTAGCCGCAGATACGCAGTATTTT. V is TRBV20-1 and J is TRBJ2-3; D is possibly TRBD2 (5 bases). V lost 6 bases and J lost 4, with 14 bases in between. Per germline, CDR1 DFQATT and CDR2 SNEGSKA (reference sequence). The CDR3 is 13 amino acids.

The chain links TRBV14 to TRBJ2-3; D is unclear. This CDR3 spans 13 amino acids. Germline CDR1 SGHDN, CDR2 FVKESK. Trimming left V 4 bases short and J 4 bases short, with 9 bases between. CDR3 sequence: CASSRLGPDTQYF. The CDR3 DNA reads TGTGCCAGCAGCCGTCTCGGGCCAGATACGCAGTATTTT.

This clonotype was found a few times. The V and J genes are TRBV6-1 and TRBJ2-1; TRBD1 matches at 8 bases. The germline gives CDR1 MNHNS, CDR2 SASEGT. V was clipped by 10 bases and J by 8 bases; unmatched bases: 13. CDR3 length: 14 amino acids. The CDR3, as DNA: TGTGCCACCTGGACAGGGAGGAGTCAGGATGAGCAGTTCTTC. Encoded protein: CATWTGRSQDEQFF.

This clonotype was seen repeatedly, ten times or more. The chain combines TRBV12-3 or TRBV12-4 with TRBJ1-2; TRBD1 agrees at 8 bases. J lost 8 bases, V lost 5 bases, and 10 bases had no gene match. The CDR3 runs 14 residues. CDR3 region: CASSLDRTGRGYTF. In DNA, the CDR3 is TGTGCCAGCAGTCTGGACCGGACAGGGCGAGGCTACACCTTC.

The V call is TRBV25-1, the J call TRBJ1-1; 7 bases map to TRBD1. After removal of 3 bases from V and 8 bases from J, the junction contained 15 bases not matched to a gene. Germline-derived CDR1 and CDR2 are MGHDK and SYGVNS. The CDR3 contains 16 residues. CDR3 nucleotide sequence: TGTGCCAGCAGTGACCTCAGACAGGGACGTATCAGCGAAGCTTTCTTT. It encodes CASSDLRQGRISEAFF.

This sequence joins TRBV24-1 and TRBJ2-5, with D maybe TRBD2 (6 bases). Germline values: CDR1 KGHDR, CDR2 SFDVKD. The CDR3 spans 15 residues. V lost 2 bases to trimming and J lost 0 bases, with 9 bases between them. The CDR3 protein is CATSDSGLYQETQYF. The CDR3 DNA sequence: TGTGCCACCAGTGATTCGGGACTGTACCAAGAGACCCAGTACTTC.

This sequence joins TRBV20-1 and TRBJ2-1, with 13 bases lining up with TRBD2. Germline CDR1 DFQATT, CDR2 SNEGSKA (reference sequence). There are 16 residues in the CDR3. The V and J ends lost 0 bases and 6 bases, in that order; junction bases with no gene match: 5. Written as DNA, the CDR3 is TGCAGTGCTAGAGATGGACTAGCGGGAGTCGGCAATGAGCAGTTCTTC. Translation: CSARDGLAGVGNEQFF.

The chain couples TRBV10-3 to TRBJ2-4; 8 bases are shared with TRBD1. Germline values: CDR1 ENHRY, CDR2 SYGVKD. V shed 2 bases and J 13 bases; nucleotides not matched to a gene: 10. CDR3 length: 14 residues. The CDR3 region has the DNA TGTGCCATCAGTGAGCCGGGACAGGCCCTCCAGCAGTACTTC. This encodes CAISEPGQALQQYF.

The chain has TRBV25-1 and TRBJ2-7; D gene unclear. CDR3 length equals 13 residues. V was clipped by 3 bases and J by 5 bases, with 11 bases between them. The germline V gene has CDR1 MGHDK and CDR2 SYGVNS. Here the CDR3 DNA reads TGTGCCAGCAGTGAGCCCGACGCCCACGAGCAGTACTTC. It encodes CASSEPDAHEQYF.

This clonotype was counted only a few times. J is TRBJ2-3 and V is TRBV7-2, with a possible D match to TRBD2 (6 bases). V lost 7 bases, J lost 14 bases, and 28 bases lay in between. CDR1 and CDR2 (germline): SGHTA, FQGNSA. The length of the CDR3 is 15 residues. The CDR3 here is CASNSMGEVGRYAYF. The CDR3, as DNA: TGTGCCAGCAACTCAATGGGGGAGGTGGGGAGATACGCGTATTTT. The whole variable domain, remainder taken from reference TRBV7-2 and TRBJ2-3, is GAGVSQSPSNKVTEKGKDVELRCDPISGHTALYWYRQSLGQGLEFLIYFQGNSAPDKSGLPSDRFSAERTGGSVSTLTIQRTQQEDSAVYLCASNSMGEVGRYAYFGPGTRLTVL.

J is TRBJ1-2 and V is TRBV2; unclear D gene. With 6 bases removed from V and 5 bases from J, the gap between germline ends came to 13 bases. Germline lookup yields CDR1 SNHLY and CDR2 FYNNEI. The CDR3 loop spans 13 amino acids. CDR3 bases: TGTGCCAGCAGCGTTACCGATGGGTATGGCTACACCTTC. It yields the protein CASSVTDGYGYTF.

The rearrangement links TRBV29-1 to TRBJ1-1, with D possibly being TRBD1 (5 bases). Trimming cost V 0 bases and J 7 bases, with 9 bases left between them. There are 12 residues in the CDR3. CDR1 SQVTM and CDR2 ANQGSEA come from the germline V gene. For the CDR3, the DNA is TGCAGCGTTGAAGAGGCTCAGGGTGAAGCTTTCTTT. This sequence encodes CSVEEAQGEAFF.

This clonotype was seen many times. This chain uses TRBV4-1 with TRBJ2-7, with TRBD2 matching 9 bases. The CDR3 contains 16 residues. Germline CDR1 and CDR2: MGHRA and YSYEKL. Trimming at V came to 4 bases and at J to 0 bases, leaving 7 bases not matched to a gene. The CDR3 loop is CASSPGTSLSSYEQYF. The CDR3 region has the DNA TGCGCCAGCAGCCCGGGGACTAGCCTGAGCTCCTACGAGCAGTACTTC.